This TCR beta chain was captured in a study of shared clonotypes between healthy human individuals (dated by TCRdb to 2018 to 2020). For context, the study as a whole: The cohort comprised two women and a few men aged 18 to 49 years. For each donor, CD4 naive and CD4 memory were each run on three plates, CD8 naive on two plates, and CD8 memory on one plate. Leukapheresis yielded between about 0.8 and 8.9 billion PBMCs per donor. The study deeply sequenced blood TCR repertoires of five healthy adults to estimate repertoire size and the extent of clonotype sharing between individuals. To increase sequencing depth and limit assay-specific biases, TCR repertoire library preparation and sequencing were carried out by different laboratories using diverse techniques. What the work shows at the level of the full study, not this receptor alone: Incomplete sequencing was indicated by rarefaction of sorted-subset datasets, despite the large sequencing depth. Because the study included a small number of donors, the genetic and exposure-history diversity represented was limited. Compared with non-shared clonotypes, the clonotypes found in all four sorted-subset donors had higher generation probabilities. Naive subsets generally had larger estimated clonotype richness than memory subsets did. Sampling was limited to blood, and TCR repertoires in tissue likely differ from TCR repertoires in blood. When several donors were compared, the shared fraction of clonotypes was around 5% for naive CD4, 3% to 4% for naive CD8, 2.3% for memory CD4, and less than 0.45% for memory CD8. Pairwise subsampling led to the expectation that sequencing depth would affect the degree of clonotype sharing among donors.

Using the deep immunoSEQ assay, multiplex PCR amplified TCR CDR3 regions from genomic DNA. Extracted genomic DNA from each cell subset was distributed evenly across all wells of several immunoSEQ 96-well plates, and each plate was treated as a replicate. For sorted subsets, approximately 200 ng of genomic DNA, equivalent to some 30,000 T cell genomes, went into each replicate PCR. The purified libraries were quantified using a Qubit 3.0 fluorometer, sized with a Bioanalyzer 2100, and then quantified again using the KAPA Library Quantification kit. Every immunoSEQ 96-well plate was sequenced on a dedicated single-read 150-cycle Illumina NextSeq 550 flow cell. From the authors' description of their analysis: Because the immunoSEQ output held only junctional sequences and lacked quality scores, the filtering could not match the filtering applied to full-length reads. To assign V/J genes and CDR3, sequences were annotated against IMGT germline references using PyIR, a Python wrapper for IgBLAST v1.9. Any read was removed if the V/J assignment was weak (E-value above 1e-6), the CDR3 was missing, or the read contained stop codons, out-of-frame junctions, or ambiguous translated residues. V3J clonotypes were defined as sequences sharing an identical inferred V gene, J gene, and CDR3 amino acid sequence. To compute the percentage overlap between repertoires, the number of shared unique clonotypes was divided by the size of the smaller repertoire. Three approaches were used to assess repertoire richness: RTK rarefaction, the Chao1 estimator, and Recon v2.1 estimates of unobserved clonotypes. For all TCRbeta clonotypes obtained by the gDNA method from a few donors, generation probabilities were computed with OLGA. TCRdb's version of the immuneACCESS table is confined to in-frame rearrangements and falls short of the full clone set. An unresolved V gene accounts for under half of the shortfall where checked; the remainder is of unknown origin. V, J and clone size are taken as reported in that table, and D and trimming were inferred from the DNA itself. The sample records over a million clones, 70% to 80% of which are singletons. Around 0.61% of the sample goes to the ten largest clones.

The donors were healthy, HIV-negative adults who had no recently reported acute infections or vaccinations. Every donor was a Caucasian adult living in Nashville, Tennessee, USA. CD4+ T cells were enriched by magnetic negative selection; naive cells were then positively selected on CD45RA, and the negative fraction formed the memory subset. Blood was collected by leukapheresis, and PBMCs were isolated by Ficoll-Histopaque density gradient centrifugation and then cryopreserved in liquid nitrogen vapor phase. Analytical flow cytometry was used to check the purity and quantity of each magnetically sorted T cell population. Each sorted fraction had its genomic DNA isolated and then quantified by UV absorbance on a Nanodrop 2000c. The CDR3 holds 15 amino acids from the cysteine to the phenylalanine. Only the CDR3 portion is preserved as DNA: 45 bases, with reading frame beginning at the first base. CDR1 and CDR2 were assigned from the germline V gene (reference sequence) as WNHNN and SYGVQD. V lost 8 bases and J lost 2 bases, and the count of bases not matched to a germline gene is 11.

With regard to this clone: Its antigen target is currently unknown. Qualities for individual bases were not recorded, and no much larger clone is one base off.

This chain is built from TRBV10-1 and TRBJ1-1; 7 central nucleotides agree with TRBD1. Material: memory CD4+ T cells from PBMCs. Interpreted using the paper, the cell subset or site label stands for: CD45RA-negative fraction. This receptor was identified in a man between 18 and 35 years old in good health. Some clones in this sample may be carry-over from other donors' samples. The DNA sequence follows: TGCGCCAGCCCCCAACAGGGGAATAGAAACACTGAAGCTTTCTTT. Translated, it gives CASPQQGNRNTEAFF.